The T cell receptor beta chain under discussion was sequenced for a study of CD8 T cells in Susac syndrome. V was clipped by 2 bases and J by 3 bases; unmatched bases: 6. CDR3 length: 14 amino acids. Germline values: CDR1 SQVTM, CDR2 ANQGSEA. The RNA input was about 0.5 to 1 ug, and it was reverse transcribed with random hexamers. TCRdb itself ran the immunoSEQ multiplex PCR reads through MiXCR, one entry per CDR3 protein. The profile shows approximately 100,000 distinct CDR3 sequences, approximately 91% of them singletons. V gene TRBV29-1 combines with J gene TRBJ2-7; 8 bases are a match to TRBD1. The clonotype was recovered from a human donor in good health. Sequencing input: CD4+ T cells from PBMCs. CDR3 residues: CSVENRGENYEQYF. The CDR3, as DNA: TGCAGCGTTGAAAACAGGGGGGAGAACTACGAGCAGTACTTC.